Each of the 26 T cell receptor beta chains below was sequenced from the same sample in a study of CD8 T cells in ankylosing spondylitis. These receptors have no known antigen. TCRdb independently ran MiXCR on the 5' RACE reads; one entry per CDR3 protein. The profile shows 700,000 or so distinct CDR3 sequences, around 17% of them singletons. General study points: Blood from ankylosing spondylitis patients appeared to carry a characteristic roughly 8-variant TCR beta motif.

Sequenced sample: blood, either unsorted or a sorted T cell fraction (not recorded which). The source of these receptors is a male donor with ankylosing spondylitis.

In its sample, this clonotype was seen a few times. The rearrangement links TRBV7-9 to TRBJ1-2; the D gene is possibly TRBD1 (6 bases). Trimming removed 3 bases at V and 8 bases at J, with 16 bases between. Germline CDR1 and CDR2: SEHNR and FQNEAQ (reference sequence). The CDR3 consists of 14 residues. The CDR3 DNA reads TGTGCCAGCAGCTTGGAGGGGGGGCGATGGGGCTACACCTTC. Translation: CASSLEGGRWGYTF.

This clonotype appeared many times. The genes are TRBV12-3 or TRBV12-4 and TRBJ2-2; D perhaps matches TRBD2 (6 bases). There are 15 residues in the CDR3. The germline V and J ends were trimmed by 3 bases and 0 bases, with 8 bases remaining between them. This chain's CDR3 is CASSFGGPNTGELFF. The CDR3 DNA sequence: TGTGCCAGCAGTTTCGGGGGTCCGAACACCGGGGAGCTGTTTTTT.

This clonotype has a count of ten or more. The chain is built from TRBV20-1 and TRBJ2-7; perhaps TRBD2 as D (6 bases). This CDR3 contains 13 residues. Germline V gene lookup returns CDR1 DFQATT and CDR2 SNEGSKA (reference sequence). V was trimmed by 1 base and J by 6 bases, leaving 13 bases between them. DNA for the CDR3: TGCAGTGCTAGAGTTGCGGGATCCGGCGAGCAGTACTTC. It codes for CSARVAGSGEQYF.

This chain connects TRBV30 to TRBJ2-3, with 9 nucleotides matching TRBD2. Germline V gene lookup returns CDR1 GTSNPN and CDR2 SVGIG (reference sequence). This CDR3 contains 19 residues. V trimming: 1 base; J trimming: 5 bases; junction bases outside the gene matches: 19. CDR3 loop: CAWSALAGSETTSLDTQYF. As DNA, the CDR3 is TGTGCCTGGAGTGCTCTAGCGGGAAGCGAAACAACCTCTTTAGATACGCAGTATTTT.

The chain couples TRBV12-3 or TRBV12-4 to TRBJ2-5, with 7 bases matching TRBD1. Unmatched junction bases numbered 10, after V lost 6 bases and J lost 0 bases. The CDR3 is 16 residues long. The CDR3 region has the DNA TGTGCCAGCAGCCCTCTTCTGACAGGGTACCAAGAGACCCAGTACTTC. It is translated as CASSPLLTGYQETQYF.

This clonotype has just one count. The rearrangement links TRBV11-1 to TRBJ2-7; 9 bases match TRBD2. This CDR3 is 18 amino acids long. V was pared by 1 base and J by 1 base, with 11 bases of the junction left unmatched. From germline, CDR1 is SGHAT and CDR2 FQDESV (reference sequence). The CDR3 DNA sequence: TGTGCCAGCAGCTTAGGTTGGGAGACTAGCGGAACTTCCTACGAGCAGTACTTC. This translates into CASSLGWETSGTSYEQYF.

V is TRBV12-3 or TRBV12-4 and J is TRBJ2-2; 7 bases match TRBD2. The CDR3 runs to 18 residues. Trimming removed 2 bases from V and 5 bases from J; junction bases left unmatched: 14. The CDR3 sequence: CASSLSRLSRGGTGELFF. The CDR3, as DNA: TGTGCCAGCAGTTTAAGTCGTCTCTCCCGCGGGGGTACCGGGGAGCTGTTTTTT.

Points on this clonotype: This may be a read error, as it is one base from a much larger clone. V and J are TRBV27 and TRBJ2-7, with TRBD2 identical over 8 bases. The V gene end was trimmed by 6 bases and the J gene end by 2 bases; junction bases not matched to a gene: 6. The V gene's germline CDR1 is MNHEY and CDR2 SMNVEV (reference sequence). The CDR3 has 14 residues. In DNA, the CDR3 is TGTGCCAGCAGCCCCGGGACTAGAACCTACGAGCAGTACTTC. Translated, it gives CASSPGTRTYEQYF.

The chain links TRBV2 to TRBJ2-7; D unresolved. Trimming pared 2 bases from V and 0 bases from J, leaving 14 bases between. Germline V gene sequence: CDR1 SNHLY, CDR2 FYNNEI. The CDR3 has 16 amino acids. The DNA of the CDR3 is TGTGCCAGCAGTGAATTAAGGCAGGAGAGCTCCTACGAGCAGTACTTC. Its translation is CASSELRQESSYEQYF.

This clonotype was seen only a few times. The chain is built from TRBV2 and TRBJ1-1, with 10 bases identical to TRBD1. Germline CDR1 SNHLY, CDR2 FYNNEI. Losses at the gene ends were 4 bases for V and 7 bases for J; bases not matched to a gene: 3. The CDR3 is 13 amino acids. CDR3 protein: CASSGTGGFEAFF. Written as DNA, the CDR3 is TGTGCCAGCAGTGGGACAGGGGGGTTTGAAGCTTTCTTT.

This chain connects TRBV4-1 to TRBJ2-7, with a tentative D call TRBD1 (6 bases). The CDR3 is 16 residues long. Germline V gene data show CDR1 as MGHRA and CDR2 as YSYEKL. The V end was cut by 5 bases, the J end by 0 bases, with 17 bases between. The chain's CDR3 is CASSNYLQGYSYEQYF. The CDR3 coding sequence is TGCGCCAGCAGCAACTACCTACAGGGTTACTCCTACGAGCAGTACTTC.

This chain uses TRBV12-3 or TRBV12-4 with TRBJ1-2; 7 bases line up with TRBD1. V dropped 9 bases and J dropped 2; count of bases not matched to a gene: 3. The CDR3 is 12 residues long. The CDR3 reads CASRGQNYGYTF. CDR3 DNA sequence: TGTGCCAGTAGGGGACAGAACTATGGCTACACCTTC.

CDR3 region: CASSPILNKLFF. Written as DNA, the CDR3 is TGTGCCAGCAGCCCCATCTTAAATAAACTGTTTTTT. The chain has TRBV2 and TRBJ1-4; D not certain. The CDR3 spans 12 residues. V lost 6 bases and J 11 bases, leaving 13 bases between the germline ends. Germline V CDR1 and CDR2: SNHLY, FYNNEI.

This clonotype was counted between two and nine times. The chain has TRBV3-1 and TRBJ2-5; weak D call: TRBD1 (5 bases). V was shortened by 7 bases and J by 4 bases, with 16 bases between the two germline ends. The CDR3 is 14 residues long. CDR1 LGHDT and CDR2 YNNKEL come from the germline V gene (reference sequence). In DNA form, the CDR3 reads TGTGCCAGCAATGGCGGAAAGGGGCCAGAGACCCAGTACTTC. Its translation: CASNGGKGPETQYF.

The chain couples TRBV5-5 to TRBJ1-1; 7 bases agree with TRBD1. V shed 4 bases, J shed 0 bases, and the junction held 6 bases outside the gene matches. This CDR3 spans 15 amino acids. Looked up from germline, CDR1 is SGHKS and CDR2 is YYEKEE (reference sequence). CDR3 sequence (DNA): TGTGCCAGCAGCCGCCCACAGGGGATGAACACTGAAGCTTTCTTT. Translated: CASSRPQGMNTEAFF.

CDR3 amino acids: CASRRSGRGLGSNEQFF. The CDR3 bases are TGTGCCAGCAGGAGGAGCGGCAGGGGGCTAGGTAGTAATGAGCAGTTCTTC. This chain links TRBV27 with TRBJ2-1, with 8 positions matching TRBD1. The CDR3 totals 17 residues. Germline trimming cut 6 bases from V and 7 bases from J; bases unmatched to any gene: 17. Germline V gives CDR1 MNHEY, CDR2 SMNVEV (reference sequence).

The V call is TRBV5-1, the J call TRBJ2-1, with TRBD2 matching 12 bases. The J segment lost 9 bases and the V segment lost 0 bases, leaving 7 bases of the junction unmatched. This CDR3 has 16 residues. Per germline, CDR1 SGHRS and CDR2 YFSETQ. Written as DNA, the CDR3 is TGCGCCAGCAGCTTGGAGCTAGCGGGGGGGCCTTTTGAGCAGTTCTTC. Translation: CASSLELAGGPFEQFF.

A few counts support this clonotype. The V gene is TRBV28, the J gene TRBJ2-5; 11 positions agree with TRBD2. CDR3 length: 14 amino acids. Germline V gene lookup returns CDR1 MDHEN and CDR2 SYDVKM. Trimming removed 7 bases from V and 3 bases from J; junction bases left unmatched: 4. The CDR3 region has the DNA TGTGCCAGCAAGGGGGGACTAGCGGAAGAGACCCAGTACTTC. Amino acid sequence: CASKGGLAEETQYF. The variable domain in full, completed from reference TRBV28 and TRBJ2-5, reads DVKVTQSSRYLVKRTGEKVFLECVQDMDHENMFWYRQDPGLGLRLIYFSYDVKMKEKGDIPEGYSVSREKKERFSLILESASTNQTSMYLCASKGGLAEETQYFGPGTRLLVL.

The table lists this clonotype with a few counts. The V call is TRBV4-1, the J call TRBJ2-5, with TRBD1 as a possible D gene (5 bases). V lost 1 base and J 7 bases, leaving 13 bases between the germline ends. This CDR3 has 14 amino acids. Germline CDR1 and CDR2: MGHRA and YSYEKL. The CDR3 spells CASSQVPGPATQYF. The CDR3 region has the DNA TGCGCCAGCAGCCAAGTCCCAGGGCCGGCGACCCAGTACTTC.

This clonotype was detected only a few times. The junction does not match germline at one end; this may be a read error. The CDR3, as DNA: TGTGCTAGCAGCTTAGGGACAGACACCACAGATACGCAGTATTTT. Its protein is CASSLGTDTTDTQYF. This chain connects TRBV7-7 to TRBJ2-3, with TRBD1 matching over 7 bases. The germline CDR1 and CDR2 sequences are SSHAT and FNYEAQ (reference sequence). This CDR3 is 15 amino acids long.

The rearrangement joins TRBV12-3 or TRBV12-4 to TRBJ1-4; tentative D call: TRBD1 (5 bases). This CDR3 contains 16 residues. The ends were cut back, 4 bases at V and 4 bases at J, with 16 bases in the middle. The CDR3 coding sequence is TGTGCCAGCAGTTCCGCTTTGGGGGTATTTAATGAAAAACTGTTTTTT. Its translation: CASSSALGVFNEKLFF.

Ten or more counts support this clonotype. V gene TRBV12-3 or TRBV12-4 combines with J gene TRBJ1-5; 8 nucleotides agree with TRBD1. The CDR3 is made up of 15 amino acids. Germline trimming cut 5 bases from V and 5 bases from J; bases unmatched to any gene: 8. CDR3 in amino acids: CASSLGTGVDQPQHF. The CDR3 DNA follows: TGTGCCAGCAGTCTGGGGACAGGTGTCGATCAGCCCCAGCATTTT.

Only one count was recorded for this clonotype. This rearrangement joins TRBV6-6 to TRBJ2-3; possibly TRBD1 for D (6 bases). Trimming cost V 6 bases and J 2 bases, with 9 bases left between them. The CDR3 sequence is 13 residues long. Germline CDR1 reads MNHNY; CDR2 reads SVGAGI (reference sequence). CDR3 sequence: CASRRDNTDTQYF. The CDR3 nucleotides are TGTGCCAGCAGACGGGACAACACAGATACGCAGTATTTT.

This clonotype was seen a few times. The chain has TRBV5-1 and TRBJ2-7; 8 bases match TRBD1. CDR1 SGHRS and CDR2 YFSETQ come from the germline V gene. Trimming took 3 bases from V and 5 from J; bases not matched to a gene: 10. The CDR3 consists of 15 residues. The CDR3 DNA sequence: TGCGCCAGCAGCTCTGTCGAAGGACAGGGCCACGAGCAGTACTTC. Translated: CASSSVEGQGHEQYF.

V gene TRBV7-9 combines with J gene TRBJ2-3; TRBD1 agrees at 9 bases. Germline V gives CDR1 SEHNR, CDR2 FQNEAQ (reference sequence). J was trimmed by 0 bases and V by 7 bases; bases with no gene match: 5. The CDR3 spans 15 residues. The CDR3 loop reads CASKPGQGSTDTQYF. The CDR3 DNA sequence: TGTGCCAGCAAACCGGGACAGGGAAGCACAGATACGCAGTATTTT.

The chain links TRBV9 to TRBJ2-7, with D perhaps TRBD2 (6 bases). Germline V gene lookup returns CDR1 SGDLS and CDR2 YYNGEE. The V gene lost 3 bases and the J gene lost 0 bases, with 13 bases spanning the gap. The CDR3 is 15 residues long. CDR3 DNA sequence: TGTGCCAGCAGCGGGGGACTTAAGAGCTCCTACGAGCAGTACTTC. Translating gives CASSGGLKSSYEQYF.